The TCR beta chain described here comes from a study of T cells in Graves' hyperthyroidism and ophthalmopathy (dated by TCRdb to between 2019 and 2020). In the study overall: To identify TCR V-J signatures that set the groups apart, the researchers used a discovery cohort of about a hundred patients, made up of fewer than 50 with Graves' ophthalmopathy and about 60 with stable Graves' hyperthyroidism. In several Graves' hyperthyroidism patients, the study also compared T-cell repertoires from thyroid tissue with T-cell repertoires from blood. Prospective prediction of ophthalmopathy was tested in an independent validation cohort of 18 to 20 hyperthyroidism patients and 17 patients who later progressed to ophthalmopathy. TCR Vbeta CDR3 sequencing of approximately 140 peripheral blood samples (over 40 ophthalmopathy, approximately 80 hyperthyroidism and approximately 17 progressor patients) is reported in the paper. After blood sampling, hyperthyroidism patients were treated with methimazole at a starting dose of 30 mg daily, and ophthalmopathy patients were treated with high-dose intravenous methylprednisolone. The 100 or so discovery patients were randomly divided into training and test sets at a 7:3 ratio.

The study excluded patients with uncontrolled infections, other autoimmune diseases, pregnancy or lactation. Clinical symptoms, serum thyroxine and TRAb, thyroid ultrasound, and orbital computed tomography formed the basis for the diagnoses. Trizol reagent was used to extract total RNA, and RNA quality was then checked on an Agilent 2100 Bioanalyzer. TCR beta CDR3 regions were amplified from RNA transcripts. The TCR CDR3 was subjected to a first round of RT-PCR using the HTBI primer set and the Qiagen OneStep RT-PCR kit. Libraries were constructed in a second round of multiplex PCR, after which size selection and purification were performed. Libraries were sequenced paired-end with 100 bp reads on an Illumina HiSeq2000. Under the source paper's analysis protocol: SOAPnuke was used to process the raw data, with reads discarded if the reads contained adapters or uncalled bases, had a mean Phred below 15, or lacked an exact constant-primer or identifier match. COPE v1.2.5 was used to merge high-quality paired reads, and clonotypes were defined as unique nucleotide sequences. MiTCR v1.1 was used to align the clonotypes against IMGT TRBV, TRBD and TRBJ reference segments. Only V-J combinations with frequency above 0.0001, covering 99% to 99.2% of repertoires, were analysed. The TCS score was defined as the ratio of F50 (clonal expansion) to E x V (chaos), calculated using BLOSUM62-based TCRdist between CDR3 peptides within each V-J. Welch's t-statistics and random forest reduced 500 to 650 V-J features to around 14, which were used in a naive Bayes classifier (R e1071). Thyroid-blood repertoire similarity was quantified with the Morisita-Horn index. TCRdb itself trimmed the public reads at Q25 with fastp, ran MiXCR and retained productive beta chains. Each CDR3 protein appears once, grouped with its most common genes and DNA. TCRdb, not the authors, supplied the V and J calls. The sample table contains around 620,000 distinct CDR3 sequences; only one count was recorded for under 60% of them. The top ten hold around 17% of the sample.

Summary of the overall study and its limitations: No statistical method was used to fix the sample size in advance, and group allocation was not hidden from the investigators. In cross-validation, a model built on a 13 V-J signature told ophthalmopathy apart from stable hyperthyroidism with 85% to 90% sensitivity and about 81% specificity, and in testing the same model reached 80%/75%. In validation, the model predicted progression to ophthalmopathy with about 71% sensitivity and around 72% specificity, a median of around six months before onset. Most expanded thyroid clonotypes (frequency above 0.001) were also detected in blood, a finding suggesting that blood repertoires may reflect thyroid immune responses.

The table lists this clonotype with many counts. What antigen it recognizes has not been identified. Base qualities are not provided; no much larger clone lies one nucleotide away. As encoded in the germline V gene, CDR1 is SGDLS while CDR2 is YYNGEE. The CDR3 holds 13 amino acids from the cysteine to the phenylalanine. Just the 39-base CDR3 DNA is kept, in frame starting at base 1. Trimming removed 0 bases from V and 7 bases from J, leaving 10 bases between the germline ends. Sequences were obtained from peripheral blood or thyroid tissue (not recorded which). The TCR sequence derives from an adult woman with Graves' disease, either hyperthyroidism or ophthalmopathy (not recorded which). In this chain, TRBV9 is recombined with TRBJ2-5; the D segment cannot be called with confidence. The CDR3 loop reads CASSVAPTGTQYF. The nucleotides are TGTGCCAGCAGCGTAGCGCCTACCGGGACCCAGTACTTC.